The 28 T cell receptor beta chains given below trace back to one sample, sequenced in a study of cytomegalovirus exposure and HLA in healthy donors. Clones were read by immunoSEQ multiplex PCR, and TCRdb kept only the in-frame ones, dropping some. The sample lists 200,000 or so clones; approximately 80% were seen once. The sequenced material came from PBMCs. The origin of the receptors is a woman younger than 45 in good health and CMV-seropositive.

The rearrangement uses TRBV7-6 and TRBJ2-1; no clear D. The ends were cut back, 1 base at V and 6 bases at J, with 7 bases in the middle. The CDR3 spans 13 residues. In germline, CDR1 is SGHVS, CDR2 FNYEAQ. The CDR3 DNA reads as TGTGCCAGCAGCTTAGTGACTTTCAATGAGCAGTTCTTC. It encodes CASSLVTFNEQFF.

The chain joins TRBV7-9 to TRBJ1-2; D unclear. Germline assignment: CDR1 SEHNR and CDR2 FQNEAQ (reference sequence). The CDR3 loop spans 17 amino acids. Trimming took off 1 base at V and 0 bases at J, with 15 bases between the two ends. As DNA, the CDR3 is TGTGCCAGCAGCTTAGGGTATTTAGACGGAGCTAACTATGGCTACACCTTC. The encoded protein is CASSLGYLDGANYGYTF.

The rearrangement links TRBV28 to TRBJ2-1, with D uncertain. The CDR3 contains 11 residues. Trimming left V 6 bases short and J 4 bases short, with 4 bases between. Germline CDR1 is MDHEN and CDR2 is SYDVKM. The CDR3 nucleotides are TGTGCCAGCAGACGGTACAATGAGCAGTTCTTC. Residues: CASRRYNEQFF.

The rearrangement joins TRBV9 to TRBJ1-1; D is unclear. The CDR3 totals 13 residues. The germline V gene has CDR1 SGDLS and CDR2 YYNGEE. The V gene lost 4 bases and the J gene lost 8 bases, with 15 bases spanning the gap. The CDR3 bases are TGTGCCAGCAGCCCCTCAGGAGGATGGGAAGCTTTCTTT. Protein sequence: CASSPSGGWEAFF.

CDR3 amino acids: CASSLTGSYNEQFF. Here the CDR3 DNA reads TGTGCCAGCAGCTTAACTGGCTCCTACAATGAGCAGTTCTTC. V usage is TRBV7-6 and J usage is TRBJ2-1, with D hard to call. V gave up 2 bases and J gave up 0 bases, with 5 bases separating them. The CDR3 consists of 14 residues. The germline V gene encodes CDR1 SGHVS and CDR2 FNYEAQ.

A few counts support this clone. This chain links TRBV7-2 with TRBJ1-4; D uncertain. In germline, CDR1 is SGHTA, CDR2 FQGNSA. This CDR3 contains 16 residues. The V end was cut by 5 bases, the J end by 8 bases, with 21 bases between. CDR3: CASSQDGGLLIEKLFF. DNA for the CDR3: TGTGCCAGCAGCCAAGACGGCGGACTGCTAATCGAAAAACTGTTTTTT.

V usage is TRBV9 and J usage is TRBJ2-1, with 8 bases lining up with TRBD1. CDR3 length equals 15 residues. Germline V gene lookup returns CDR1 SGDLS and CDR2 YYNGEE. Trimming cost V 4 bases and J 4 bases; bases outside gene matches: 7. The CDR3 reads CASSPTGEIYNEQFF. The CDR3 region has the DNA TGTGCCAGCAGCCCGACAGGGGAGATATACAATGAGCAGTTCTTC.

The chain combines TRBV9 with TRBJ1-1, with a possible D match to TRBD1 (6 bases). Between the trimmed V and J ends, which lost 4 bases and 1 base, there was a span of 11 bases. CDR3 length: 14 residues. Per germline, CDR1 SGDLS and CDR2 YYNGEE. CDR3 sequence reads: CASSRGHSNTEAFF. Here the CDR3 DNA reads TGTGCCAGCAGCCGGGGACATTCGAACACTGAAGCTTTCTTT.

V gene TRBV19 combines with J gene TRBJ1-5, with D perhaps matching TRBD1 (5 bases). V lost 5 bases and J 7 bases, leaving 15 bases between the germline ends. This CDR3 region has 14 residues. In germline, CDR1 is LNHDA, CDR2 SQIVND (reference sequence). CDR3 nucleotide sequence: TGTGCCAGTAGTTGGGCAGGGAGCGGGCAGCCCCAGCATTTT. As protein: CASSWAGSGQPQHF.

This sequence joins TRBV5-1 and TRBJ2-7; 7 nucleotides line up with TRBD1. CDR3 length: 14 amino acids. The germline V gene encodes CDR1 SGHRS and CDR2 YFSETQ. With V trimmed by 0 bases and J by 7 bases, 7 bases remained unmatched. In DNA form, the CDR3 reads TGCGCCAGCAGCTTGGCCGGGACAGAGAGAGAGCAGTACTTC. Residues: CASSLAGTEREQYF.

This clone has just a few counts. This chain uses TRBV5-1 with TRBJ2-7; D may be TRBD1 (8 bases). Trimming removed 0 bases at V and 6 bases at J, with 16 bases between. CDR3 length: 15 amino acids. CDR1 and CDR2 from the germline V gene are SGHRS and YFSETQ. The CDR3 DNA reads TGCGCCAGCAGCTTGGTGAGCGGGACAGGCGGCGAGCAGTACTTC. Its translation is CASSLVSGTGGEQYF.

V and J are TRBV7-3 and TRBJ2-7, with D uncertain. With 5 bases removed from V and 2 bases from J, the gap between germline ends came to 10 bases. The CDR3 spans 13 residues. Germline values: CDR1 SGHTA, CDR2 FQGTGA. CDR3 sequence reads: CASSPSGTYEQYF. DNA for the CDR3: TGTGCCAGCAGCCCCAGTGGCACCTACGAGCAGTACTTC.

The V and J genes are TRBV29-1 and TRBJ2-3, with D perhaps TRBD1 (5 bases). The CDR3 has 14 amino acids. Trimming took 6 bases from V and 6 from J, leaving 19 bases between them. Germline CDR1 SQVTM, CDR2 ANQGSEA. CDR3 loop: CSVKGAGSLDTQYF. CDR3 in DNA: TGCAGCGTCAAAGGGGCAGGAAGCTTGGATACGCAGTATTTT.

This chain joins TRBV29-1 and TRBJ2-1, with 7 bases fitting TRBD2. The CDR3 totals 15 residues. The V gene's germline CDR1 is SQVTM and CDR2 ANQGSEA. V trimming: 7 bases; J trimming: 5 bases; junction bases outside the gene matches: 14. CDR3 coding DNA: TGCAGCGCCCCACGGGGCGGGAGCGGGAACAATGAGCAGTTCTTC. This gives the protein CSAPRGGSGNNEQFF.

The chain combines TRBV27 with TRBJ2-1; 7 nucleotides align to TRBD2. CDR1 and CDR2 (germline): MNHEY, SMNVEV (reference sequence). The ends lost 6 bases at V and 5 bases at J; junction bases unmatched: 10. CDR3 length: 15 amino acids. The CDR3 here is CASSPLAGINNEQFF. The CDR3 bases are TGTGCCAGCAGCCCGTTAGCGGGCATTAACAATGAGCAGTTCTTC.

The chain is built from TRBV10-2 and TRBJ1-2, with D perhaps TRBD1 (5 bases). This CDR3 has 15 amino acids. Germline CDR1 WSHSY, CDR2 SAAADI. Trimming shortened V by 3 bases and J by 6 bases, and 17 bases separated the two germline ends. CDR3 DNA: TGCGCCAGCAGTGAAGATCCGGACACAAAAAATGGCTACACCTTC. Its translation is CASSEDPDTKNGYTF.

The genes are TRBV6-5 and TRBJ1-4, with D possibly being TRBD1 (5 bases). In germline, CDR1 is MNHEY, CDR2 SVGAGI. CDR3 size: 15 residues. V lost 1 base to trimming and J lost 4 bases, with 10 bases between them. CDR3: CASSYLGTVNEKLFF. CDR3 sequence (DNA): TGTGCCAGCAGTTACTTGGGGACTGTTAATGAAAAACTGTTTTTT.

With regard to this clone: A read error may be the cause here, since a much bigger clone is one base away. The chain is built from TRBV20-1 and TRBJ2-7; D unresolved. In germline, CDR1 is DFQATT, CDR2 SNEGSKA (reference sequence). The CDR3 totals 11 residues. Trimming pared 2 bases from V and 3 bases from J, leaving 5 bases between. CDR3 protein: CSARQDYEQYF. The CDR3 DNA reads as TGCAGTGCTAGACAGGACTACGAGCAGTACTTC.

CDR3 residues: CASSRGQGPYNEQFF. Here the CDR3 DNA reads TGTGCCAGCAGTCGAGGACAGGGGCCTTACAATGAGCAGTTCTTC. The chain carries TRBV6-5 and TRBJ2-1; 9 bases fit TRBD1. With V trimmed by 5 bases and J by 4 bases, 6 bases remained unmatched. Germline V gene data show CDR1 as MNHEY and CDR2 as SVGAGI. The length of the CDR3 is 15 residues.

The chain is built from TRBV5-1 and TRBJ2-5; D may be TRBD1 (5 bases). CDR1 and CDR2 from the germline V gene are SGHRS and YFSETQ. The CDR3 is 12 residues long. Deletions cut 4 bases from V and 4 bases from J, with 8 bases between. The CDR3 region is CASSITGETQYF. The DNA for the CDR3 is TGCGCCAGCAGCATCACAGGAGAGACCCAGTACTTC.

The rearrangement joins TRBV4-2 to TRBJ1-1, with D maybe TRBD1 (5 bases). Trimming stripped 3 bases from V and 11 bases from J, with 10 bases between. Germline values: CDR1 LGHNA, CDR2 YNFKEQ. The CDR3 length is 11 residues. CDR3 DNA sequence: TGTGCCAGCAGCCACCAGGGAAAGGCTTTCTTT. Translated, it gives CASSHQGKAFF.

This sequence joins TRBV7-9 and TRBJ2-1; D gene uncertain. The CDR3 length is 11 residues. CDR1 is SEHNR and CDR2 is FQNEAQ in the germline V gene (reference sequence). The V and J ends lost 8 bases and 8 bases respectively, with 10 bases between them. Here the CDR3 DNA reads TGTGCCAGCCAACGAGTGGATGAGCAGTTCTTC. Translated, it gives CASQRVDEQFF.

The chain joins TRBV6-1 to TRBJ1-5; TRBD1 aligns across 7 bases. The CDR3 extends over 16 amino acids. CDR1 and CDR2 from the germline V gene are MNHNS and SASEGT. After removal of 2 bases from V and 4 bases from J, the junction contained 8 bases not matched to a gene. The CDR3 DNA is TGTGCCAGCAGTGAAAAGGGCCGACAGGGTAATCAGCCCCAGCATTTT. It specifies CASSEKGRQGNQPQHF.

The chain is built from TRBV30 and TRBJ2-1; 7 bases are a match to TRBD1. The V gene end was trimmed by 3 bases and the J gene end by 7 bases; junction bases not matched to a gene: 0. Germline V gene data show CDR1 as GTSNPN and CDR2 as SVGIG (reference sequence). The CDR3 consists of 11 residues. CDR3 in DNA: TGTGCCTGGAGCAGGGGGAATGAGCAGTTCTTC. Translating it yields CAWSRGNEQFF.

With regard to this clone: The same CDR3 arises from other DNA sequences in this sample as well. The chain has TRBV15 and TRBJ2-7, with a weak D call TRBD1 (5 bases). Germline V lookup: CDR1 LNHNV, CDR2 YYDKDF (reference sequence). V lost 3 bases and J 6 bases, leaving 12 bases between the germline ends. This CDR3 is 13 amino acids long. The chain's CDR3 is CATSREQVSEQYF. The CDR3 region has the DNA TGTGCCACCAGCAGGGAACAGGTCTCCGAGCAGTACTTC.

The table lists this clone with a few counts. The V call is TRBV19, the J call TRBJ1-5, with TRBD1 identical over 7 bases. Trimming cost V 4 bases and J 3 bases; bases outside gene matches: 3. The CDR3 contains 14 residues. Germline assignment: CDR1 LNHDA and CDR2 SQIVND (reference sequence). In DNA form, the CDR3 reads TGTGCCAGTAGTAATCAGGGGGTCAATCAGCCCCAGCATTTT. Amino acids: CASSNQGVNQPQHF.

The chain carries TRBV6-5 and TRBJ2-1; D may be TRBD1 (5 bases). The CDR3 sequence is 15 residues long. Deletions cut 4 bases from V and 8 bases from J, with 18 bases between. In germline, CDR1 is MNHEY, CDR2 SVGAGI. This CDR3 reads CASSSVQGMWDEQFF. In nucleotides, the CDR3 is TGTGCCAGCAGTTCGGTCCAGGGAATGTGGGATGAGCAGTTCTTC.

This clone turned up a few times. The chain has TRBV10-3 and TRBJ2-7; D is perhaps TRBD1 (5 bases). V shed 6 bases and J shed 0 bases, with 12 bases lying between them. The germline gives CDR1 ENHRY, CDR2 SYGVKD. The CDR3 runs to 14 residues. CDR3 bases: TGTGCCATCAGCAATACAGGTTCCTCCTACGAGCAGTACTTC. Encoded protein: CAISNTGSSYEQYF.